A selection of T cell receptor beta chains follows, all from one sample in a study of OX40 agonist ivuxolimab in advanced cancers. Assay used: immunoSEQ multiplex PCR; TCRdb lists only in-frame clones, some missing. The sample has 99,000 or so clones, 90% to 96% seen once. Sequencing was performed on CD4+ or CD8+ T cells sorted from blood, taken in a trial of the OX40 agonist ivuxolimab. The source is an adult with an advanced solid tumor such as melanoma, head and neck, liver or kidney cancer. Both conserved end residues are part of each CDR3. The order of the fields is D gene, J gene, V gene, clone size, CDR3 DNA, CDR3 protein. D genes are given only for firm matches. Clone size is shown for a subset of rows, as once, few, many or a class of expanded clone.

NA	TRBJ2-5	TRBV27	NA	TGTGCCAGCAGTTCCTCGGGCCTAGCACAAGAGACCCAGTACTTC	CASSSSGLAQETQYF
TRBD2	TRBJ2-5	TRBV11-1	NA	TGTGCCAGCAGCCCGGGAGGATCACCTTCTCAAGAGACCCAGTACTTC	CASSPGGSPSQETQYF
NA	TRBJ2-5	TRBV9	NA	TGTGCCAGCAGCGTCAAGGACACCCCACAAGAGACCCAGTACTTC	CASSVKDTPQETQYF
NA	TRBJ1-1	TRBV10-2	NA	TGCGCCAGCAGTGAGCCCGTGCAGGGGTCTGAAGCTTTCTTT	CASSEPVQGSEAFF
NA	TRBJ2-7	TRBV19	once	TGTGCCAGTAGCGAAGACCGGGACGGGGACTACGAGCAGTACTTC	CASSEDRDGDYEQYF
NA	TRBJ2-2	TRBV7-3	NA	TGTGCCAGCAGCCTGGACTTGGGAGGGGGTCTCGCGAACACCGGGGAGCTGTTTTTT	CASSLDLGGGLANTGELFF
NA	TRBJ1-2	TRBV19	NA	TGTGCCAGTAGATACATATCTAACTATGGCTACACCTTC	CASRYISNYGYTF
NA	TRBJ2-2	TRBV5-6	NA	TGTGCCAGCACCTCCGACAGGCTGGGCGGGGAGCTGTTTTTT	CASTSDRLGGELFF
NA	TRBJ2-1	TRBV6-5	NA	TGTGCCAGCAGTTACATTGGTCTTCGGAACCATGAGCAGTTCTTC	CASSYIGLRNHEQFF
TRBD2	TRBJ2-7	TRBV19	NA	TGTGCCAGTAGTATTTCTCAACTAGCGGGAGATGGCGAGCAGTACTTC	CASSISQLAGDGEQYF
TRBD2	TRBJ2-5	TRBV5-1	NA	TGCGCCAGCAGCTTGGCCCAGGGAGGGCAAGAGACCCAGTACTTC	CASSLAQGGQETQYF
NA	TRBJ2-5	TRBV25-1	NA	TGTGCCAGCAGTGAATATATGGGGGGCCAAGAGACCCAGTACTTC	CASSEYMGGQETQYF
NA	TRBJ2-1	TRBV20-1	NA	TGCAGTGCTAGAGATTTGAATGAGCAGTTCTTC	CSARDLNEQFF
NA	TRBJ1-5	TRBV27	NA	TGTGCCAGCAGTCAATGGGGGGGGAATCAGCCCCAGCATTTT	CASSQWGGNQPQHF
NA	TRBJ2-7	TRBV7-9	once	TGTGCCAGTCTTGGACAAGTCTACGAGCAGTACTTC	CASLGQVYEQYF
TRBD1	TRBJ2-7	TRBV11-2	NA	TGTGCCAGCAGCTTAGATGTCGGGACAGGGGCTACCGAGCAGTACTTC	CASSLDVGTGATEQYF
NA	TRBJ2-7	TRBV7-9	few	TGTGCCAGCAGCCCCCAGTCCAGACCCGAGCAGTACTTC	CASSPQSRPEQYF
TRBD1	TRBJ1-1	TRBV19	NA	TGTGCCAGCATAACAGGGGGGACTGAAGCTTTCTTT	CASITGGTEAFF
TRBD1	TRBJ2-7	TRBV6-9	NA	TGTGCCAGCAGTTCCCCCCGGGACAGGGTAAACGAGCAGTACTTC	CASSSPRDRVNEQYF
TRBD2	TRBJ2-7	TRBV27	NA	TGTGCCAGCAGTTTAACGTGGGGACTAGCGACCTACGAGCAGTACTTC	CASSLTWGLATYEQYF
NA	TRBJ2-7	TRBV27	NA	TGTGCCAGCAACACCGGGTTGGAGGGGTACGAGCAGTACTTC	CASNTGLEGYEQYF
NA	TRBJ1-1	TRBV9	NA	TGTGCCAGCAGCCCCCAGGGGCGCCGGGACACTGAAGCTTTCTTT	CASSPQGRRDTEAFF
NA	TRBJ1-4	TRBV11-2	NA	TGTGCCAGCAGCTTAGGAGCGGGAAAACTGTTTTTT	CASSLGAGKLFF
NA	TRBJ2-7	TRBV19	NA	TGTGCCAGTAGTATGGGCTACGAGCAGTACTTC	CASSMGYEQYF
NA	TRBJ1-2	TRBV19	NA	TGTGCCAGTAGTATCGAAGGGGGAAACTATGGCTACACCTTC	CASSIEGGNYGYTF
NA	TRBJ2-2	TRBV9	NA	TGTGCCAGCAGCTCCCGGACAGACACTAGCGTGGGCGGGGAGCTGTTTTTT	CASSSRTDTSVGGELFF
TRBD2	TRBJ2-1	TRBV7-9	once	TGTGCCAGCAGCTTTATTAGCGGGAGGGATCAAAATGAGCAGTTCTTC	CASSFISGRDQNEQFF
TRBD1	TRBJ1-1	TRBV2	NA	TGTGCCAGCAGCGCTCTGACAGGGTCCACTGAAGCTTTCTTT	CASSALTGSTEAFF